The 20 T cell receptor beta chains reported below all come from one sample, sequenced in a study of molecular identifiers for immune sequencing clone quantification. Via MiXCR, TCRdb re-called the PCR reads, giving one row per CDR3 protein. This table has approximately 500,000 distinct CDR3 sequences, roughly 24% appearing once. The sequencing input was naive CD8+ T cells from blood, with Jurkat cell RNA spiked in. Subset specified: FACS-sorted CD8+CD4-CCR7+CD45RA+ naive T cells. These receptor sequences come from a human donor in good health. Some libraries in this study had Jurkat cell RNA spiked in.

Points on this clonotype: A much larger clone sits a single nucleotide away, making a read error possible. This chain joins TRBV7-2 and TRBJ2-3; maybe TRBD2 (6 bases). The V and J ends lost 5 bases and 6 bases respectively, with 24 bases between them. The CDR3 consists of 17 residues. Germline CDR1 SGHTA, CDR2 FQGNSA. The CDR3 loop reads CASSHIGRGLGGDTQYF. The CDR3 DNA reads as TGTGCCAGCAGCCATATCGGGCGCGGACTTGGAGGGGATACGCAGTATTTT. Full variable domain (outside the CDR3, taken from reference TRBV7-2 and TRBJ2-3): GAGVSQSPSNKVTEKGKDVELRCDPISGHTALYWYRQSLGQGLEFLIYFQGNSAPDKSGLPSDRFSAERTGGSVSTLTIQRTQQEDSAVYLCASSHIGRGLGGDTQYFGPGTRLTVL.

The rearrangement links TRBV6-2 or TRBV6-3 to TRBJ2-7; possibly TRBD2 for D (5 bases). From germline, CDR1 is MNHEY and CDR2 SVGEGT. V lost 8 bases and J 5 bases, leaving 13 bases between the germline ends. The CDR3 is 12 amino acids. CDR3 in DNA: TGTGCCAGCTGGCGAGGGAACCACGAGCAGTACTTC. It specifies CASWRGNHEQYF.

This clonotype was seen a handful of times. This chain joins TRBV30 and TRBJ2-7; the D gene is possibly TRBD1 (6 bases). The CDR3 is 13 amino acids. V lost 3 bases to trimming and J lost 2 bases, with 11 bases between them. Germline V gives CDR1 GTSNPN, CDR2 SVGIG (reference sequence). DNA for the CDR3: TGTGCCTGGAGCGCAGGGACAACCTACGAGCAGTACTTC. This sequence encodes CAWSAGTTYEQYF.

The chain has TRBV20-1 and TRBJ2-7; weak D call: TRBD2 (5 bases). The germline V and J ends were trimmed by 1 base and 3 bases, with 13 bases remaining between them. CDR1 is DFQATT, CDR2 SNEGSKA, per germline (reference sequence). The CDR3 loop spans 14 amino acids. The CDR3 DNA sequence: TGCAGTGCTAGAGGTCCGACTACAAACTACGAGCAGTACTTC. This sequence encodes CSARGPTTNYEQYF.

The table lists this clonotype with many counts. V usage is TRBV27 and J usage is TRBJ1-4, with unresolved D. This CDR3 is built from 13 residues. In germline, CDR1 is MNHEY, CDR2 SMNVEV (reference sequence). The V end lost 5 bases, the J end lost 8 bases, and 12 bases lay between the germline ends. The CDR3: CASSLLDREKLFF. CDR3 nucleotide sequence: TGTGCCAGCAGTCTTCTTGATCGCGAAAAACTGTTTTTT. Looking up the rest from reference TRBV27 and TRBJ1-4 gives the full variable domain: EAQVTQNPRYLITVTGKKLTVTCSQNMNHEYMSWYRQDPGLGLRQIYYSMNVEVTDKGDVPEGYKVSRKEKRNFPLILESPSPNQTSLYFCASSLLDREKLFFGSGTQLSVL.

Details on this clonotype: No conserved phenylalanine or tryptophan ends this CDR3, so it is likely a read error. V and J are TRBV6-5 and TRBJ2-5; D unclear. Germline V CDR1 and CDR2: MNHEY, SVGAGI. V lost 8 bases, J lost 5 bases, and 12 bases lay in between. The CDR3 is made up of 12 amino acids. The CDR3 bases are TGTGCCAGCGCGATCATTGGGGAGACCCAGTACCTC. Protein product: CASAIIGETQYL.

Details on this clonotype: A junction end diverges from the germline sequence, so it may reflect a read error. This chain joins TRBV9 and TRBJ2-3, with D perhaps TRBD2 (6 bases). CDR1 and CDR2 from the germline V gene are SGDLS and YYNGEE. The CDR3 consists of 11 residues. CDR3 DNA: TGTGCCAGCAGCGCCGGGGGAGACCCTTGTTTT. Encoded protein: CASSAGGDPCF.

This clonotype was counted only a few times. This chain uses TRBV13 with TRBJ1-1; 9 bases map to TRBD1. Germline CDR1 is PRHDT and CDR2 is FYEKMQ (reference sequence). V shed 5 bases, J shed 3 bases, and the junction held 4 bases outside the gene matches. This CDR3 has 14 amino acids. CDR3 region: CASSVQGADTEAFF. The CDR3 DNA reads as TGTGCCAGCAGCGTACAGGGGGCTGACACTGAAGCTTTCTTT.

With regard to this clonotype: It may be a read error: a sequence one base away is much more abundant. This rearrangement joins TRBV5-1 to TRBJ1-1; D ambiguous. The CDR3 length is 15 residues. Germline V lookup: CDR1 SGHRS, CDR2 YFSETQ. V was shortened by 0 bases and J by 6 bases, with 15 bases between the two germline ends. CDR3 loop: CASSLGQVALPEAFF. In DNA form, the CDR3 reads TGCGCCAGCAGCTTGGGTCAGGTGGCGTTACCTGAAGCTTTCTTT.

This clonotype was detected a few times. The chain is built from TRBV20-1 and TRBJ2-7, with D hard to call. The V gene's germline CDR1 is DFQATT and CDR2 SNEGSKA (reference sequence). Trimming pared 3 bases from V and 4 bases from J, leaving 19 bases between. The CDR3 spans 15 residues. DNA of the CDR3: TGCAGTGCTAGCCCCCTGTTACCGGCTGTTTACGAGCAGTACTTC. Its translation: CSASPLLPAVYEQYF.

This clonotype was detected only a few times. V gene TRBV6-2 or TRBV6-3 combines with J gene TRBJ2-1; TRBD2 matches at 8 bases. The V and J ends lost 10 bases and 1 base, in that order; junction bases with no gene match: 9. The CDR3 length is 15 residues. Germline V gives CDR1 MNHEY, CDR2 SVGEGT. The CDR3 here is CAIKAGDSSYNEQFF. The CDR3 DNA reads TGTGCCATCAAAGCGGGAGACTCTTCCTACAATGAGCAGTTCTTC.

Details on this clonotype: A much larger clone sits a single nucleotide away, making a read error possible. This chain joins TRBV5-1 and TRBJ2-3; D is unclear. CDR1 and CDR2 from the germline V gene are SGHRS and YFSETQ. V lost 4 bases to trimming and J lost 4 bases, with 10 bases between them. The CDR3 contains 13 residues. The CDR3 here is CASSPDAADTQYF. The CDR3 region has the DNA TGCGCCAGCAGCCCCGATGCGGCAGATACGCAGTATTTT.

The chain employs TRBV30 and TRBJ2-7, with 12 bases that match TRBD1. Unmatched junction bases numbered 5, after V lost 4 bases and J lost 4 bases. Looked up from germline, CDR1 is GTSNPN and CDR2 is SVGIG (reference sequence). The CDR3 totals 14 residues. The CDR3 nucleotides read TGTGCCTGGAACCCGGGACAGGGGGCATACGAGCAGTACTTC. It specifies CAWNPGQGAYEQYF.

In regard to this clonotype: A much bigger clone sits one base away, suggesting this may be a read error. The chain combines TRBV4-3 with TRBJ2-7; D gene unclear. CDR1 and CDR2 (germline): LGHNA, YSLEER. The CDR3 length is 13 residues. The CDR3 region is CASSQSGSYERYF. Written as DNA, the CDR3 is TGCGCCAGCAGCCAGTCCGGGTCGTACGAGCGGTACTTC.

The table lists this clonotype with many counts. Here the CDR3 DNA reads TGTGCCAGCAGCAATTACAATGAGCAGTTCTTC. Protein product: CASSNYNEQFF. J is TRBJ2-1 and V is TRBV11-2, with no clear D. Germline-derived CDR1 and CDR2 are SGHAT and FQNNGV. This CDR3 is 11 amino acids long. V lost 5 bases to trimming and J lost 4 bases, with 3 bases between them.

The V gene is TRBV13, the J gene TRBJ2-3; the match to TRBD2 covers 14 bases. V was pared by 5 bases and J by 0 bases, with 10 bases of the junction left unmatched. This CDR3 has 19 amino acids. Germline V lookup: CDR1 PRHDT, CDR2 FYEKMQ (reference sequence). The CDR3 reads CASSPAKGLAGASTDTQYF. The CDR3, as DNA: TGTGCCAGCAGCCCGGCCAAGGGACTAGCGGGAGCTAGCACAGATACGCAGTATTTT. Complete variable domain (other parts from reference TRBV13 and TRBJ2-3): AAGVIQSPRHLIKEKRETATLKCYPIPRHDTVYWYQQGPGQDPQFLISFYEKMQSDKGSIPDRFSAQQFSDYHSELNMSSLELGDSALYFCASSPAKGLAGASTDTQYFGPGTRLTVL.

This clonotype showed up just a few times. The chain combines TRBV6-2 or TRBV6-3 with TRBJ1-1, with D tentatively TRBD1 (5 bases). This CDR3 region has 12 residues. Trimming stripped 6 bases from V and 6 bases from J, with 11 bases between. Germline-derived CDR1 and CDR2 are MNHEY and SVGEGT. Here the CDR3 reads CASRPAGSEAFF. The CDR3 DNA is TGTGCCAGCAGGCCAGCAGGGTCTGAAGCTTTCTTT.

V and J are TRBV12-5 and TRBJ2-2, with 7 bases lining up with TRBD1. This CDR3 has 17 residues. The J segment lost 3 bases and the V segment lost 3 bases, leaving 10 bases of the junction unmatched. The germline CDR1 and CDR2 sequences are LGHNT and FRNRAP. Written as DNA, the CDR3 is TGTGCTAGTGGTTTCCGCCCAGACAGGGATGACACCGGGGAGCTGTTTTTT. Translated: CASGFRPDRDDTGELFF. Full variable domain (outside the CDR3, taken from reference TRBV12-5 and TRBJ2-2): DARVTQTPRHKVTEMGQEVTMRCQPILGHNTVFWYRQTMMQGLELLAYFRNRAPLDDSGMPKDRFSAEMPDATLATLKIQPSEPRDSAVYFCASGFRPDRDDTGELFFGEGSRLTVL.

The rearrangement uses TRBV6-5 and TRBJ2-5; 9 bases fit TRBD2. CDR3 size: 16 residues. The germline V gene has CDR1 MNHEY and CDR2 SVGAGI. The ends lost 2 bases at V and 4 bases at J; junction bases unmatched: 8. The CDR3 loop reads CASSYGLAGEGETQYF. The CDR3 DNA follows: TGTGCCAGCAGTTACGGGTTAGCGGGAGAGGGAGAGACCCAGTACTTC.

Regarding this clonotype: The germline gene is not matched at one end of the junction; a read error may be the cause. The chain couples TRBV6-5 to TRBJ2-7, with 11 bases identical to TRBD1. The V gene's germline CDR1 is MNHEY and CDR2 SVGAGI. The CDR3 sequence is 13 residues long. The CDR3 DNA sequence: TGTGCCAGCAGTCGGACAGGGGGCTACGAGGAGTACTTC. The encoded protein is CASSRTGGYEEYF.